Listed below are T cell receptor beta chains from one sample, sequenced in a study of shared clonotypes between healthy human individuals. Produced via immunoSEQ multiplex PCR; TCRdb's table is partial and in-frame only. Of 2 million to 2.5 million clones listed, around 96% are singletons. Source material: naive CD8+ T cells sorted from blood. These TCRs come from a man between 18 and 35 years old in good health. Each CDR3 is given with its conserved first and last residue. A D gene is named only where the DNA matches it firmly. Clone size is given for some rows only: seen once, a few or many times, or a class if the clone is expanded.

clone_size	v_call	d_call	j_call	cdr3_nt	cdr3_aa
-	TRBV29-1	-	TRBJ1-2	TGCAGCGTTGAAGACAACTATGGCTACACCTTC	CSVEDNYGYTF
-	TRBV25-1	-	TRBJ1-2	TGTGCCAGCAGTGAATATCCAGGGGCGGATGGCTACACCTTC	CASSEYPGADGYTF
once	TRBV7-9	-	TRBJ2-7	TGTGCCAGCAGCCGGGACATCTCCTACGAGCAGTACTTC	CASSRDISYEQYF
-	TRBV27	TRBD1	TRBJ2-3	TGTGCCAGCACCGAGACAGGGGCCACAGATACGCAGTATTTT	CASTETGATDTQYF
-	TRBV7-2	TRBD2	TRBJ2-7	TGTGCCAGCAGCTTCCCCCCAGCGGGGGGCTACGAGCAGTACTTC	CASSFPPAGGYEQYF
-	TRBV11-2	TRBD2	TRBJ2-1	TGTGCCAGCAGCTGGCGTGGACTAGCGGGTTTGAGCTCCTACAATGAGCAGTTCTTC	CASSWRGLAGLSSYNEQFF
-	TRBV5-5	-	TRBJ1-1	TGTGCCAGCAGCTCGGAAGACACTTACACTGAAGCTTTCTTT	CASSSEDTYTEAFF
once	TRBV6-5	-	TRBJ2-7	TGTGCCAGCAGTCCAGTCCGGGGGAGCGTCGAGCAGTACTTC	CASSPVRGSVEQYF
-	TRBV27	TRBD2	TRBJ2-7	TGTGCCAGCAGTTCATTCGTAGCGGGAGACTTCTACGAGCAGTACTTC	CASSSFVAGDFYEQYF
-	TRBV19	TRBD1	TRBJ1-5	TGTGCCAGTATCCCCGGGCAGGGGGATCAGCCCCAGCATTTT	CASIPGQGDQPQHF
-	TRBV6-1	TRBD1	TRBJ2-1	TGTGCCAGCAGTGAATGGGACAGCAGCTCCTACAATGAGCAGTTCTTC	CASSEWDSSSYNEQFF
-	TRBV27	-	TRBJ2-7	TGTGCCAGCAGTGTACGGGAGAGCTCCTACGAGCAGTACTTC	CASSVRESSYEQYF
-	TRBV4-1	-	TRBJ2-7	TGCGCCAGCAGCCAGGAGGGGGCAGGGGTCAGCAACGAGCAGTACTTC	CASSQEGAGVSNEQYF